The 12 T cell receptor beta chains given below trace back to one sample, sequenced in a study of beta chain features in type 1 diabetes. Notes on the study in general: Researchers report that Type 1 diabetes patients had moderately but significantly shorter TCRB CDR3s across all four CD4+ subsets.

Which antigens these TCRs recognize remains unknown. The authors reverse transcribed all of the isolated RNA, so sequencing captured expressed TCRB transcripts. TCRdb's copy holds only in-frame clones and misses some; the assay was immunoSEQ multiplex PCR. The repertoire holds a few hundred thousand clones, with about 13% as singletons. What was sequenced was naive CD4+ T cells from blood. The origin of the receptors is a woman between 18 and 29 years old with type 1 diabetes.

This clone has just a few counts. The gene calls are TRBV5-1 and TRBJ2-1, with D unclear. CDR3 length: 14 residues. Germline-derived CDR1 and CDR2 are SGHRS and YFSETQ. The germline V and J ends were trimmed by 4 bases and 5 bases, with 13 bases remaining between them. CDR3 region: CASSPRSSHNEQFF. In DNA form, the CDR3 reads TGCGCCAGCAGCCCTCGCAGTAGCCACAATGAGCAGTTCTTC.

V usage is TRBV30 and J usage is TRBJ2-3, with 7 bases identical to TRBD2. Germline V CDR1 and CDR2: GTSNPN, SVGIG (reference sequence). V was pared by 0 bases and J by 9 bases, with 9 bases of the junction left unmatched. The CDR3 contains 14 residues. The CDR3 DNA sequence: TGTGCCTGGAGTGTATCCGGCGGGAGCCGAACGCAGTATTTT. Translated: CAWSVSGGSRTQYF.

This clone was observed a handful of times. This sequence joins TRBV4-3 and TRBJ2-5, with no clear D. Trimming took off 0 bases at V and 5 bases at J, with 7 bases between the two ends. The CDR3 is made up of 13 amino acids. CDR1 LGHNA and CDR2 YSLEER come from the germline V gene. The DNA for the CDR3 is TGCGCCAGCAGCCAAGAATTCGGGGAGACCCAGTACTTC. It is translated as CASSQEFGETQYF.

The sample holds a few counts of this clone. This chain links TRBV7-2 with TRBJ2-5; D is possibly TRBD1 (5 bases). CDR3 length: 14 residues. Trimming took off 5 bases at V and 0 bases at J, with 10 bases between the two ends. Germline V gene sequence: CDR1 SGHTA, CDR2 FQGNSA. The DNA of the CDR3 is TGTGCCAGCAGCGCTGGACACCACCAAGAGACCCAGTACTTC. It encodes CASSAGHHQETQYF.

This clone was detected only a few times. The CDR3 DNA sequence: TGTGCCAGCAGCTTGGGCAGGGCTTCGAACACCGGGGAGCTGTTTTTT. Translated, it gives CASSLGRASNTGELFF. The chain is built from TRBV5-4 and TRBJ2-2; a weak D match, TRBD1 (5 bases). The CDR3 length is 16 residues. The V gene's germline CDR1 is SGHNT and CDR2 YYREEE (reference sequence). V lost 0 bases and J 0 bases, leaving 9 bases between the germline ends.

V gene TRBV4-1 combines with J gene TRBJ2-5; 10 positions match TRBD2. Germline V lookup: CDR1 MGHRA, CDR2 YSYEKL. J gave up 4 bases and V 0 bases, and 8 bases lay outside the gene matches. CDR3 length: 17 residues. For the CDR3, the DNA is TGCGCCAGCAGCCAAGAGGCGCCTAGCGGGAGACGAGAGACCCAGTACTTC. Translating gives CASSQEAPSGRRETQYF.

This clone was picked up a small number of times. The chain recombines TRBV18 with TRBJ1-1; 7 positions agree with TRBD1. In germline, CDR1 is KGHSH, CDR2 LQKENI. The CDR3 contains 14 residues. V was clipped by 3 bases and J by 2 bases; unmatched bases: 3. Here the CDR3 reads CASSPGDSNTEAFF. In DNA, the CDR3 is TGTGCCAGCTCACCGGGGGACAGCAACACTGAAGCTTTCTTT.

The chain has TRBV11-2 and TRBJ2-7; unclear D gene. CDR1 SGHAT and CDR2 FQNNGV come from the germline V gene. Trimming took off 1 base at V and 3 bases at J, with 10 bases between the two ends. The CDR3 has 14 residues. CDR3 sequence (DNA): TGTGCCAGCAGCTTAGGGTCTCGGGTCTACGAGCAGTACGTC. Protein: CASSLGSRVYEQYV.

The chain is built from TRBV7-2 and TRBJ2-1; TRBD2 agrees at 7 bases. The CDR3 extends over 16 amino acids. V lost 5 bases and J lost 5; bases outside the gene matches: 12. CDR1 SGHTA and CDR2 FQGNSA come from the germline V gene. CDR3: CASSPRLAREHNEQFF. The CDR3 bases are TGTGCCAGCAGCCCACGACTAGCCCGAGAGCACAATGAGCAGTTCTTC. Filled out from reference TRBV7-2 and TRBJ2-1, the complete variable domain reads GAGVSQSPSNKVTEKGKDVELRCDPISGHTALYWYRQSLGQGLEFLIYFQGNSAPDKSGLPSDRFSAERTGGSVSTLTIQRTQQEDSAVYLCASSPRLAREHNEQFFGPGTRLTVL.

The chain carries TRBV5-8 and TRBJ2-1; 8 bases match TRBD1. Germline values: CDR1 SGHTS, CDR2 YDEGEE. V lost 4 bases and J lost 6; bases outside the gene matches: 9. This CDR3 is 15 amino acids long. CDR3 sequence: CASSHRDRSINEQFF. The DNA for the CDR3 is TGTGCCAGCAGCCACCGGGACAGGAGCATCAATGAGCAGTTCTTC.

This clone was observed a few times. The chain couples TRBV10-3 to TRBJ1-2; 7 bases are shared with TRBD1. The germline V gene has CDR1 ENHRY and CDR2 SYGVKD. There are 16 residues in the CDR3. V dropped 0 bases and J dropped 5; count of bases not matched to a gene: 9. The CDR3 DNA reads TGTGCCATCAGTGAGTCGACGAGGGGGCAGCCTTATGGCTACACCTTC. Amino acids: CAISESTRGQPYGYTF.

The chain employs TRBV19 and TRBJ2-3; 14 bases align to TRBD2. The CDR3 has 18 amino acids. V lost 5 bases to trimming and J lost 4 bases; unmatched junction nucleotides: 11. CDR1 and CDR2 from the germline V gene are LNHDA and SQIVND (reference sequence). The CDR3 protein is CASSPQGTSGSGSDTQYF. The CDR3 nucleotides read TGTGCCAGTAGTCCCCAGGGGACTAGCGGGAGTGGGTCAGATACGCAGTATTTT.